This T cell receptor beta chain came from a study of blood T cell repertoires in COVID-19. This CDR3 has 13 amino acids. Trimming left V 6 bases short and J 1 base short, with 9 bases between. Assay: immunoSEQ multiplex PCR; the TCRdb copy retains only in-frame clones and omits some. The sample holds roughly 260,000 clones, around 90% seen once. The chain recombines TRBV12-3 or TRBV12-4 with TRBJ1-1; D possibly corresponds to TRBD1 (5 bases). The source of this sequence is a woman between 50 and 59 years old who had recovered from COVID-19. Material for sequencing was peripheral blood. The CDR3 DNA is TGTGCCAGCAGCCTCCAGGGGAACACTGAAGCTTTCTTT. Encoded protein: CASSLQGNTEAFF.